The present T cell receptor beta chain was sequenced within a study of T cell changes during pregnancy in multiple sclerosis. This table comes from immunoSEQ multiplex PCR, and its TCRdb copy is limited to in-frame clones, with some not included. The sample yields over 70,000 clones, around 93% seen once. V lost 6 bases, J lost 3 bases, and 12 bases lay in between. Germline loops: CDR1 LNHNV, CDR2 YYDKDF (reference sequence). The CDR3 has 14 residues. The input for sequencing was peripheral blood, taken in the first trimester of pregnancy. The source is a female donor in good health, enrolled as a control in a pregnancy study. The V call is TRBV15, the J call TRBJ1-5; D may be TRBD1 (6 bases). CDR3 DNA sequence: TGTGCCACCAGGACGGACAGAACCAATCAGCCCCAGCATTTT. It encodes CATRTDRTNQPQHF. The full variable domain, with the rest looked up from reference TRBV15 and TRBJ1-5, is DAMVIQNPRYQVTQFGKPVTLSCSQTLNHNVMYWYQQKSSQAPKLLFHYYDKDFNNEADTPDNFQSRRPNTSFCFLDIRSPGLGDTAMYLCATRTDRTNQPQHFGDGTRLSIL.